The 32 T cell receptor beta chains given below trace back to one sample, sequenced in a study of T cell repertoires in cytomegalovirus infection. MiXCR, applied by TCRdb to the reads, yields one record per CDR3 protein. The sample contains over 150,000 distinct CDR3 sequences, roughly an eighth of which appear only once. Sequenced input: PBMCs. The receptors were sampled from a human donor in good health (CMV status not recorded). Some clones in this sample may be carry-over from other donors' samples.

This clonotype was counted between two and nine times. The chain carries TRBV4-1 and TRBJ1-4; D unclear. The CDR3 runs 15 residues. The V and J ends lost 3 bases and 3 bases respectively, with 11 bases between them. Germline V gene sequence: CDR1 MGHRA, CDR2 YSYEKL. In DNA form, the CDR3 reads TGCGCCAGCAGCCAGAGGAGTCGAGCTAATGAAAAACTGTTTTTT. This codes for CASSQRSRANEKLFF.

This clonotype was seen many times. The CDR3 loop reads CASSLAGLAVDTQYF. The CDR3 region has the DNA TGTGCCAGCAGCTTGGCCGGACTAGCGGTCGATACGCAGTATTTT. V is TRBV5-5 and J is TRBJ2-3; 10 nucleotides align to TRBD2. This CDR3 spans 15 amino acids. The germline V gene has CDR1 SGHKS and CDR2 YYEKEE (reference sequence). Trimming removed 0 bases from V and 6 bases from J; junction bases left unmatched: 4.

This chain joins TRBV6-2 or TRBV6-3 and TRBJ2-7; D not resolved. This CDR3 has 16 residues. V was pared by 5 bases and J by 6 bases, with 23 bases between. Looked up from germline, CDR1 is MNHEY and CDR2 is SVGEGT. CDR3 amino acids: CASSTRIRTRELEQYF. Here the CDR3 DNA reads TGTGCCAGCAGTACCCGAATTAGGACGAGAGAACTCGAGCAGTACTTC.

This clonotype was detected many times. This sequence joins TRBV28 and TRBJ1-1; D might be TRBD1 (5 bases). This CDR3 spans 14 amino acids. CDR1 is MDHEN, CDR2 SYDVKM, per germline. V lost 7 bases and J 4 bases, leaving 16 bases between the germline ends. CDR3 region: CASITNGQGTEAFF. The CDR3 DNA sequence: TGTGCCAGCATTACCAACGGGCAGGGCACTGAAGCTTTCTTT.

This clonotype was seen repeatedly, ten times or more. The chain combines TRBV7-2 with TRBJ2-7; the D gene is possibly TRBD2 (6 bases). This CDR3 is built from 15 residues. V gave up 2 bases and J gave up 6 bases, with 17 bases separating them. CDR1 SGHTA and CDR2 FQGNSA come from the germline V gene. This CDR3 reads CASSLRAGNGLEQYF. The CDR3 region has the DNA TGTGCCAGCAGCTTACGTGCGGGAAACGGTCTCGAGCAGTACTTC.

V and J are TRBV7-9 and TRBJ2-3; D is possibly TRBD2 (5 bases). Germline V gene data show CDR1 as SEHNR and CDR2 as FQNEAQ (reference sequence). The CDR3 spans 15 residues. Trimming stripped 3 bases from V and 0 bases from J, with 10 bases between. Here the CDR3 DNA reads TGTGCCAGCAGCTTCCGGGGAACCAGCACAGATACGCAGTATTTT. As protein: CASSFRGTSTDTQYF. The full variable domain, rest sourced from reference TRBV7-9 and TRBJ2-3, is DTGVSQNPRHKITKRGQNVTFRCDPISEHNRLYWYRQTLGQGPEFLTYFQNEAQLEKSRLLSDRFSAERPKGSFSTLEIQRTEQGDSAMYLCASSFRGTSTDTQYFGPGTRLTVL.

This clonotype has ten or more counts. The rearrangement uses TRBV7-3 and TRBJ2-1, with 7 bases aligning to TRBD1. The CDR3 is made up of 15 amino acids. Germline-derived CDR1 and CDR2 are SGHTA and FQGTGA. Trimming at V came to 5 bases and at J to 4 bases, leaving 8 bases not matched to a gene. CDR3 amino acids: CASSPDRTVYNEQFF. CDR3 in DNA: TGTGCCAGCAGCCCGGACAGGACAGTGTACAATGAGCAGTTCTTC.

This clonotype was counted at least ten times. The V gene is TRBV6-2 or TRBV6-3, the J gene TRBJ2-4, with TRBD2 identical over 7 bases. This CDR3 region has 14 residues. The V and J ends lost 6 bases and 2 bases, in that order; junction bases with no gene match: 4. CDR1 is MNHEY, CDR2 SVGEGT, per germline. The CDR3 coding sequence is TGTGCCAGCAGCCCCGGGACTACCAAAAACATTCAGTACTTC. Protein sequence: CASSPGTTKNIQYF.

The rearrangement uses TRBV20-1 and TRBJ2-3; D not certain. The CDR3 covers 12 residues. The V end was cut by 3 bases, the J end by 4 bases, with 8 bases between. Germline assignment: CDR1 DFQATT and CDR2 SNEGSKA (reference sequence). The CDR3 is CSASLIADTQYF. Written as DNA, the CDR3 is TGCAGTGCTAGTTTGATAGCAGATACGCAGTATTTT.

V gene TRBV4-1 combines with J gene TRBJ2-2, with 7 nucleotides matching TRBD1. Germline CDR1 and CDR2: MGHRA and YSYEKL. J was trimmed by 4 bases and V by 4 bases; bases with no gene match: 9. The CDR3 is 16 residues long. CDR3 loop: CASSRMGQFGTGELFF. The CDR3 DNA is TGCGCCAGCAGCCGGATGGGACAGTTTGGCACCGGGGAGCTGTTTTTT.

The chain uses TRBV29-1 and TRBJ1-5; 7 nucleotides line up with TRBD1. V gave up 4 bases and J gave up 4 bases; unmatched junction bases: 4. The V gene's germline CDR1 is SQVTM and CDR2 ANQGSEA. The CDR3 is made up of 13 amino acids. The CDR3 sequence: CSVGKGANQPQHF. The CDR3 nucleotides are TGCAGCGTTGGGAAGGGGGCAAATCAGCCCCAGCATTTT.

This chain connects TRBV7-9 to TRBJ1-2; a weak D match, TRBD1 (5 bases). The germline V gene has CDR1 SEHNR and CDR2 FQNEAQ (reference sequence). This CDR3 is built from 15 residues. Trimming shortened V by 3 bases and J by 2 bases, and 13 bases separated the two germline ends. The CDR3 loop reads CASSFNPTGNYGYTF. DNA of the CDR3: TGTGCCAGCAGCTTTAACCCCACAGGCAACTATGGCTACACCTTC. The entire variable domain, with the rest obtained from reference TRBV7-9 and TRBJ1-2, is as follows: DTGVSQNPRHKITKRGQNVTFRCDPISEHNRLYWYRQTLGQGPEFLTYFQNEAQLEKSRLLSDRFSAERPKGSFSTLEIQRTEQGDSAMYLCASSFNPTGNYGYTFGSGTRLTVV.

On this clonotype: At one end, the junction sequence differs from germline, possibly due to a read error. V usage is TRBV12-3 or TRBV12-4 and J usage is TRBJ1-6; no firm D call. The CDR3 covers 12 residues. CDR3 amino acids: CASSLYKSPLHF. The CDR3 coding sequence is TGTGCCAGCAGCCTCTATAAATCACCCCTCCACTTT.

CDR3 in amino acids: CASRTGPYNEKLFF. The CDR3 DNA reads TGTGCCAGCAGGACGGGACCGTATAATGAAAAACTGTTTTTT. J is TRBJ1-4 and V is TRBV5-3; a weak D match, TRBD1 (5 bases). TRBV5-3 has ORF status, its function being uncertain. The V end was cut by 8 bases, the J end by 4 bases, with 15 bases between. The CDR3 contains 14 residues.

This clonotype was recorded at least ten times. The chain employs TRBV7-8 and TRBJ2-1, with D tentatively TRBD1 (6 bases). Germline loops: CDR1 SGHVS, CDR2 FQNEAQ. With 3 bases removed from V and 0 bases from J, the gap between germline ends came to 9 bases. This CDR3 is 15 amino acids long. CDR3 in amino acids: CASSFGTHSYNEQFF. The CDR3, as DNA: TGTGCCAGCAGCTTTGGGACACACTCCTACAATGAGCAGTTCTTC.

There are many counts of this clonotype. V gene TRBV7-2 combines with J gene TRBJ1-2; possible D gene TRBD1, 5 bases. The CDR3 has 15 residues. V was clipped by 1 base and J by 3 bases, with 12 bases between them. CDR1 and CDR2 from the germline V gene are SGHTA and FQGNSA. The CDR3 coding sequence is TGTGCCAGCAGCTTAGGCGGCAGGGTTGACTATGGCTACACCTTC. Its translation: CASSLGGRVDYGYTF.

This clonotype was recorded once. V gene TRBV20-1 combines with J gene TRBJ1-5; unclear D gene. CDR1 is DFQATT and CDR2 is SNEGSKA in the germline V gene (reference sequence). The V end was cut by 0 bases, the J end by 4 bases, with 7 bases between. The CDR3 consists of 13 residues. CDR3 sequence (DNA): TGCAGTGCTAGAGAACAGCTAAATCAGCCCCAGCATTTT. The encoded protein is CSAREQLNQPQHF.

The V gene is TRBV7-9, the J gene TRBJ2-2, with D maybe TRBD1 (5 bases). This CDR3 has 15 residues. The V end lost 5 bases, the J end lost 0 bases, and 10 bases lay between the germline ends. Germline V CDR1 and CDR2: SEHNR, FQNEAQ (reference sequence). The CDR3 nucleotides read TGTGCCAGCAGCCCCAGGGATCCGAACACCGGGGAGCTGTTTTTT. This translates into CASSPRDPNTGELFF.

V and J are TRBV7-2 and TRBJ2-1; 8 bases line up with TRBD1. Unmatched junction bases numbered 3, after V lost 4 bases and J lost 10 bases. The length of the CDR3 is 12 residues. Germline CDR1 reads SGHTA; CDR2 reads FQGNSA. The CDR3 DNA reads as TGTGCCAGCAGCTCACAGGGGGTGGAGCAGTTCTTC. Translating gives CASSSQGVEQFF.

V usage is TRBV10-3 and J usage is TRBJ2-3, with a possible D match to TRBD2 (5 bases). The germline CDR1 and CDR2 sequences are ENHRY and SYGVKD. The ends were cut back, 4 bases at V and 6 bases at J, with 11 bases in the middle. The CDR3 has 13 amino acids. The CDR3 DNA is TGTGCCATCAGTGTAGTGGGAGCGGATACGCAGTATTTT. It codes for CAISVVGADTQYF.

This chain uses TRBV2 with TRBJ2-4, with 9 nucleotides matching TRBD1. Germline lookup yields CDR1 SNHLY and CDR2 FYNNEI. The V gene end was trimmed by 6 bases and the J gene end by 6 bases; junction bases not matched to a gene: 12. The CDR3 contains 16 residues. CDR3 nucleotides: TGTGCCAGCAGCAAATTCCGGGACAGGGATGGAAACATTCAGTACTTC. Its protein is CASSKFRDRDGNIQYF.

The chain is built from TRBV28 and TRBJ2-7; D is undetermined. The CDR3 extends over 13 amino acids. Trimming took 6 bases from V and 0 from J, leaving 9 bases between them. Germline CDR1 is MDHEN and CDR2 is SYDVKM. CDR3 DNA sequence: TGTGCCAGCAGCGGGCCGATCTCCTACGAGCAGTACTTC. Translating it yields CASSGPISYEQYF.

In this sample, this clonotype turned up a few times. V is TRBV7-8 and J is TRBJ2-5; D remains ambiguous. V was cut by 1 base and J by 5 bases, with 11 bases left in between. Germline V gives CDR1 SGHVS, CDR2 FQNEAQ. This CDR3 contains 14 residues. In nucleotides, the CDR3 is TGTGCCAGCAGCTTAGTTGATGGAGCTGAGACCCAGTACTTC. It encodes CASSLVDGAETQYF. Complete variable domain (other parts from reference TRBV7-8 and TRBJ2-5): GAGVSQSPRYKVAKRGQDVALRCDPISGHVSLFWYQQALGQGPEFLTYFQNEAQLDKSGLPSDRFFAERPEGSVSTLKIQRTQQEDSAVYLCASSLVDGAETQYFGPGTRLLVL.

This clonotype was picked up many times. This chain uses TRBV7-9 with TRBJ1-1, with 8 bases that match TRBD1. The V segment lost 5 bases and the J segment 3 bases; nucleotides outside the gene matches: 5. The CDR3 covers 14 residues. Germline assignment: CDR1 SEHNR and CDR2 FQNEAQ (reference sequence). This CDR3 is CASSQDRADTEAFF. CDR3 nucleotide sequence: TGTGCCAGCAGCCAGGACAGGGCTGACACTGAAGCTTTCTTT. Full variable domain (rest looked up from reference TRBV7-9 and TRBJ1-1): DTGVSQNPRHKITKRGQNVTFRCDPISEHNRLYWYRQTLGQGPEFLTYFQNEAQLEKSRLLSDRFSAERPKGSFSTLEIQRTEQGDSAMYLCASSQDRADTEAFFGQGTRLTVV.

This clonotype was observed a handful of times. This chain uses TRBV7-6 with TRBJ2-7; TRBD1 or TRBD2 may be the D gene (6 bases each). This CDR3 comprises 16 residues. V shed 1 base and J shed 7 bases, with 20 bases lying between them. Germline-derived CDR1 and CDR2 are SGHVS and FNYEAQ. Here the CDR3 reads CASSLVEGGALGEQYF. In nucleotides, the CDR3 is TGTGCCAGCAGCTTAGTCGAGGGGGGAGCGCTCGGGGAGCAGTACTTC.

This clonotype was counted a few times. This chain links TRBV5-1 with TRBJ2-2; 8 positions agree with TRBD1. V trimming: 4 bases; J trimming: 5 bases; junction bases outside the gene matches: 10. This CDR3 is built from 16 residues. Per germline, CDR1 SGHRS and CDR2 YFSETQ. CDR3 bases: TGCGCCAGCAGCCACGGCGGGACAGGTGGAACCGGGGAGCTGTTTTTT. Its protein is CASSHGGTGGTGELFF. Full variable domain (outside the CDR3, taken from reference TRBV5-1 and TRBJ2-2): KAGVTQTPRYLIKTRGQQVTLSCSPISGHRSVSWYQQTPGQGLQFLFEYFSETQRNKGNFPGRFSGRQFSNSRSEMNVSTLELGDSALYLCASSHGGTGGTGELFFGEGSRLTVL.

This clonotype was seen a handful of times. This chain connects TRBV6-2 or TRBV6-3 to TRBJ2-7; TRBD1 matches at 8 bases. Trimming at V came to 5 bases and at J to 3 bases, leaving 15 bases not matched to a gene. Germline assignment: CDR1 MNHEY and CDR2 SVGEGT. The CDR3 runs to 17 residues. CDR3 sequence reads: CASSPLILTGVIYEQYF. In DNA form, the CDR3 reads TGTGCCAGCAGTCCTCTGATCCTGACAGGGGTAATCTACGAGCAGTACTTC.

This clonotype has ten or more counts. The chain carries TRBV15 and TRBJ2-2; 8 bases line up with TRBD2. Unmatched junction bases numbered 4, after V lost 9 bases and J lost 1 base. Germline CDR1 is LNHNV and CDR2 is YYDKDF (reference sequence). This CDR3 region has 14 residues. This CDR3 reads CATNSGMNTGELFF. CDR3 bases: TGTGCCACTAATAGCGGGATGAACACCGGGGAGCTGTTTTTT.

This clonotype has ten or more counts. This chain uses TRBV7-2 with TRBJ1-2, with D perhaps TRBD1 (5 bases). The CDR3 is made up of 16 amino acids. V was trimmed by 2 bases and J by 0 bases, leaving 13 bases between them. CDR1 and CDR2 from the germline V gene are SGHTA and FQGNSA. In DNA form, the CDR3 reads TGTGCCAGCAGCTTATACTTCGGCAGGGCTAACTATGGCTACACCTTC. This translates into CASSLYFGRANYGYTF.

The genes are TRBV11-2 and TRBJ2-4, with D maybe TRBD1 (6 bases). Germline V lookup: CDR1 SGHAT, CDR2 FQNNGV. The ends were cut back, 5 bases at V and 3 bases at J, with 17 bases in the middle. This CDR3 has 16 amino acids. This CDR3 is CASSEIRGRGKNIQYF. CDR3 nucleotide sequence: TGTGCCAGCAGCGAGATCAGGGGACGGGGCAAAAACATTCAGTACTTC.

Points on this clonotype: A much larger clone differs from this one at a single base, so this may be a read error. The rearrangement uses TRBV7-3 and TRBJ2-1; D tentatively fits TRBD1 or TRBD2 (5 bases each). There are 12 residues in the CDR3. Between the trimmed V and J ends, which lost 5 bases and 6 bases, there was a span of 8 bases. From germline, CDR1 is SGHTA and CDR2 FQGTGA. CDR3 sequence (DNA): TGTGCCAGCAGCGTCGGGGCCAATGAGCAGTTCTTC. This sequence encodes CASSVGANEQFF.

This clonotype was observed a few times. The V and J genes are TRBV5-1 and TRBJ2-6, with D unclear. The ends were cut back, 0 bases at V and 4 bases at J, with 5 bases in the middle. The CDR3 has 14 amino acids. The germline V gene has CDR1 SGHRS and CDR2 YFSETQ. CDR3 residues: CASSLAVGANVLTF. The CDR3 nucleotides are TGCGCCAGCAGCTTGGCCGTCGGGGCCAACGTCCTGACTTTC.